This T cell receptor beta chain appears in the sequencing data of a study of T-cell memory formation after mild COVID-19 (dated by TCRdb to the early 2020s). Background on the whole study: Most TCR sequence clusters were specific to one of the two donors. T-cell clones expanding and contracting after mild COVID-19 in two donors were tracked by longitudinal TCRalpha and TCRbeta repertoire sequencing. Two young, previously healthy adult volunteers made up the cohort, one male and one female.

Data came from an Illumina NovaSeq 6000. TCRalpha and TCRbeta cDNA libraries were constructed by 5'RACE with constant-segment primers, with sample barcodes and unique molecular identifiers being introduced. Trizol reagent was used to extract RNA from every sample. Library amplification was performed in two PCR steps, and a second sample barcode and Illumina TruSeq adapters were introduced in the second step. Sequencing of libraries was performed on an Illumina NovaSeq with 2 x 150 bp paired-end reads. The authors processed their data as follows. With migec v1.2.7, reads were demultiplexed and then collapsed into UMI-guided consensus sequences. Using mixcr v2.1.11, UMI consensuses were aligned to TRA and TRB V and J templates and then assembled into clonotypes. Expanded or contracted clonotypes were those called significant by both edgeR and NoisET, with noise models trained on biological replicates. For edgeR calls, the cutoffs were a false discovery rate-adjusted p below 0.01 and a log2 fold-change threshold of 1. As an exploratory analysis of dynamics, max-normalized trajectories of the 1000 most abundant clonotypes were examined by PCA with hierarchical clustering. Separately sequenced CD4+ and CD8+ repertoires were used to assign a CD4 or CD8 phenotype to each responding clone. The public reads were reprocessed in TCRdb via fastp at Q25 and MiXCR, keeping in-frame beta chains. For every CDR3 protein sequence, its rows merge into one entry that carries the most common genes and DNA. TCRdb, not the original authors, processed these V and J calls. This sample comprises 200,000 or so distinct CDR3 sequences, around 15% of them detected only once. The top ten constitute just over 2% of the sample.

The study at large found these results: Clones that contracted from day 15 to 85 showed balanced CD4/CD8 phenotypes, whereas a second wave of clones that expanded from day 15 to 37 leaned towards CD4+. Some responding clones were detected in pre-infection memory, suggesting pre-existing cross-reactive memory T cells joined the SARS-CoV-2 response. The study included only a couple of mild cases, and larger cohorts that include severe cases with pre-infection samples were judged to be necessary. Contracting CD4+ clones were located mainly in the CM and EM memory subsets, whereas CD8+ clones were found to be enriched in EMRA. SARS-CoV-2 specificity was not confirmed for the second-wave clones peaking on day 37.

About this clonotype: There is no known antigen for this receptor. The record has no base qualities; no much larger clone is one base away.

Its CDR3 holds 20 amino acids, cysteine through phenylalanine. The DNA shown is the 60-base CDR3, in frame from base 1. Trimming leaves V shorter by 4 bases and J shorter by 0 bases, with the junction holding 16 bases beyond the gene matches. Ficoll-Paque density gradient centrifugation was the method used to isolate PBMCs. The sequenced material came from PBMCs or a T cell subset sorted from them (not recorded which). The chain links TRBV12-3 or TRBV12-4 with TRBJ2-1, with 9 middle bases fitting TRBD1. This sequence originates from an adult woman who had mild COVID-19 (a few samples of this study predate the infection). The sample titles of this study are shuffled in the database, so cell type and time point are left out; the donor was told from shared clones. Here the CDR3 is given as CASSSYRGLIKGSSYNEQFF. The nucleotide sequence reads TGTGCCAGCAGTTCCTACAGGGGGCTGATCAAGGGCAGCTCCTACAATGAGCAGTTCTTC.